Below are 10 T cell receptor beta chains sequenced from a single sample in a study of vaccination and CD4 T cells after COVID-19. With the Oncomine TCR Beta short-read assay, DNA from cultured CD4+ T cells was sequenced. From the PCR reads, TCRdb called clonotypes with MiXCR, one entry per CDR3 protein. The sample lists under 20,000 distinct CDR3 sequences; 45% to 70% were seen once. Antigens for these TCRs are unknown. Documented treatment: approximately 10-day PBMC culture with coronavirus spike peptide pools or control peptides (ViraFEST assay). The material sequenced was CD4+ T cells from blood, cultured in vitro. The source is a human donor who had recovered from COVID-19.

The chain has TRBV27 and TRBJ2-5, with D hard to call. The CDR3 sequence is 13 residues long. Germline V CDR1 and CDR2: MNHEY, SMNVEV (reference sequence). Trimming cost V 4 bases and J 5 bases, with 11 bases left between them. CDR3 loop: CASSSPFRETQYF. The CDR3 DNA reads TGTGCCAGCAGTTCCCCGTTCCGGGAGACCCAGTACTTC.

This clonotype has a handful of counts. CDR3 sequence (DNA): TGTGCCAGCTCCCTGACAGGGAGTCACAATGAGCAGTTCTTC. Residues: CASSLTGSHNEQFF. J is TRBJ2-1 and V is TRBV6-4, with 7 nucleotides matching TRBD1. The CDR3 extends over 14 amino acids. Germline-derived CDR1 and CDR2 are MRHNA and SNTAGT. The junction had 9 bases not matched to a gene; V was cut back by 8 bases and J by 5 bases.

V usage is TRBV19 and J usage is TRBJ2-1, with 10 positions matching TRBD2. Trimming at V came to 1 base and at J to 10 bases, leaving 7 bases not matched to a gene. CDR1 and CDR2 from the germline V gene are LNHDA and SQIVND (reference sequence). The CDR3 is made up of 15 amino acids. CDR3 amino acids: CASSIGLAGVEEQFF. The CDR3 DNA sequence: TGTGCCAGTAGTATAGGCCTAGCGGGAGTTGAAGAGCAGTTCTTC.

This chain joins TRBV27 and TRBJ1-1; D perhaps matches TRBD1 (6 bases). The germline CDR1 and CDR2 sequences are MNHEY and SMNVEV (reference sequence). Between the trimmed V and J ends, which lost 4 bases and 7 bases, there was a span of 19 bases. The CDR3 extends over 15 amino acids. This chain's CDR3 is CASSYAGGRGFEAFF. The CDR3 DNA reads as TGTGCCAGCAGTTACGCGGGGGGGCGCGGGTTTGAAGCTTTCTTT.

The CDR3, as DNA: TGTGCCTGGAGTGTATTTGCGGACACTGAAGCTTTCTTT. This encodes CAWSVFADTEAFF. V and J are TRBV30 and TRBJ1-1; D gene unclear. V was pared by 0 bases and J by 3 bases, with 8 bases between. CDR1 is GTSNPN and CDR2 is SVGIG in the germline V gene (reference sequence). The CDR3 covers 13 residues.

The chain joins TRBV5-1 to TRBJ2-7, with 10 bases identical to TRBD1. V shed 4 bases and J 5 bases; nucleotides not matched to a gene: 6. CDR1 is SGHRS, CDR2 YFSETQ, per germline. The CDR3 is 14 amino acids. The CDR3 DNA reads as TGCGCCAGCAGCAAGGGACAGGGGTATAACGAGCAGTACTTC. Residues: CASSKGQGYNEQYF.

This chain links TRBV5-1 with TRBJ2-2, with TRBD2 as a possible D gene (5 bases). Between the trimmed V and J ends, which lost 5 bases and 3 bases, there was a span of 14 bases. The CDR3 loop spans 15 amino acids. Germline V gives CDR1 SGHRS, CDR2 YFSETQ. CDR3 in amino acids: CASRLEPLDTGELFF. The CDR3 DNA sequence: TGCGCCAGCAGACTAGAACCCCTTGACACCGGGGAGCTGTTTTTT.

This clonotype was seen a handful of times. The chain combines TRBV6-5 with TRBJ1-2, with TRBD1 as a possible D gene (5 bases). V was cut by 4 bases and J by 8 bases, with 11 bases left in between. The CDR3 is made up of 12 amino acids. Per the germline V gene, CDR1 is MNHEY and CDR2 is SVGAGI. CDR3 in amino acids: CASSLSGYGYTF. CDR3 nucleotides: TGTGCCAGCAGTTTGTCAGGGTACGGCTACACCTTC.

V and J are TRBV20-1 and TRBJ1-5; tentatively, D is TRBD1 (6 bases). Germline CDR1 reads DFQATT; CDR2 reads SNEGSKA (reference sequence). The CDR3 length is 14 residues. V was shortened by 5 bases and J by 0 bases, with 11 bases between the two germline ends. The CDR3 loop is CSAHDRYSNQPQHF. CDR3 DNA: TGCAGTGCTCACGACAGGTATAGCAATCAGCCCCAGCATTTT.

The chain employs TRBV10-2 and TRBJ2-7; TRBD2 aligns across 8 bases. This CDR3 is 12 amino acids long. Germline-derived CDR1 and CDR2 are WSHSY and SAAADI. Germline trimming cut 7 bases from V and 6 bases from J; bases unmatched to any gene: 5. The CDR3 region is CASTVGRAEQYF. The CDR3 nucleotides are TGCGCCAGCACTGTCGGGAGGGCCGAGCAGTACTTC.